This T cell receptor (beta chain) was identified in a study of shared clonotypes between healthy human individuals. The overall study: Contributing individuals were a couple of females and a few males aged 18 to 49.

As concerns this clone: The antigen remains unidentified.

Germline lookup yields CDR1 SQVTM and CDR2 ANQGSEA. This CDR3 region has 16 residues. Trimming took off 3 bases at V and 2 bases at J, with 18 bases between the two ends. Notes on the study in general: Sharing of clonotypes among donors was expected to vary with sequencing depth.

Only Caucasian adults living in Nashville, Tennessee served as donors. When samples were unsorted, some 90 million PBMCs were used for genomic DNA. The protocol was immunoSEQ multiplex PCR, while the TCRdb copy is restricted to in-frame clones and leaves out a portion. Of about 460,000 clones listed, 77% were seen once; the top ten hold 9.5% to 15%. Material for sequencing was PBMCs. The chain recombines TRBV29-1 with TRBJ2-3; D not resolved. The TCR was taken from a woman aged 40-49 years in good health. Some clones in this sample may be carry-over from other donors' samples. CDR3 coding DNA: TGCAGCGTTGACAGTCCCCATGGGCTGTACACAGATACGCAGTATTTT. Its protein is CSVDSPHGLYTDTQYF.